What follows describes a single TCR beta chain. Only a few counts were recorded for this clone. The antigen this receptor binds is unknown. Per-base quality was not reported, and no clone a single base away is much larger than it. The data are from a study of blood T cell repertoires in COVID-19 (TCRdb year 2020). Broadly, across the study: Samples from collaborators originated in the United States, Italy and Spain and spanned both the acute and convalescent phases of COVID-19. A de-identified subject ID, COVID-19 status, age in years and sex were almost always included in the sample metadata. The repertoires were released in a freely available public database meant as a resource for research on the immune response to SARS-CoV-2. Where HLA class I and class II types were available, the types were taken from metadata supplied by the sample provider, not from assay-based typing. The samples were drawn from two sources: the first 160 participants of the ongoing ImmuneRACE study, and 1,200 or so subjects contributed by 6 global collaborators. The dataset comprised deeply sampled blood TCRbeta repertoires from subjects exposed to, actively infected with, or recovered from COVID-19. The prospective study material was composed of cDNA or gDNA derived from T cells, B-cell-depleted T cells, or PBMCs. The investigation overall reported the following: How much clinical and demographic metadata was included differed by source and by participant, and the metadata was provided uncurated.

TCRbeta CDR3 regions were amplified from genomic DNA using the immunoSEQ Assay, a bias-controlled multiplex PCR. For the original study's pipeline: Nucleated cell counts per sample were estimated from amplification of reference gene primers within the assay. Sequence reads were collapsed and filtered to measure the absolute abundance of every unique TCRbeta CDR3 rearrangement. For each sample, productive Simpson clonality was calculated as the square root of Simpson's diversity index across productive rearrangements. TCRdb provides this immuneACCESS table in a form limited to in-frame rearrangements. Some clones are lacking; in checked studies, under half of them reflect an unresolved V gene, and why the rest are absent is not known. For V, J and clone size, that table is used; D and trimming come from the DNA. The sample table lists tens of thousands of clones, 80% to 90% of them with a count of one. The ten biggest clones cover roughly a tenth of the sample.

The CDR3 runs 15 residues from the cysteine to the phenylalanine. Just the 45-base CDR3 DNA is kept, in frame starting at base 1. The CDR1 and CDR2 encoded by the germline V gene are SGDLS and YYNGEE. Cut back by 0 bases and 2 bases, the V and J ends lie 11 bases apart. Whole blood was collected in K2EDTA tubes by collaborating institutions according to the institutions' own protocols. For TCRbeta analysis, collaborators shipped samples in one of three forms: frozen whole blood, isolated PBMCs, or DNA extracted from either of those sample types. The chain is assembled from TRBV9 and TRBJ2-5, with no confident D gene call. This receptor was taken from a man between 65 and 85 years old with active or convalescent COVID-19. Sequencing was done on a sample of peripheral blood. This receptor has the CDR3 CASSVVSGRQETQYF. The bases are TGTGCCAGCAGCGTAGTGTCAGGCAGACAAGAGACCCAGTACTTC. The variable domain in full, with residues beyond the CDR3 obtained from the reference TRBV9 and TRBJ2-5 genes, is DSGVTQTPKHLITATGQRVTLRCSPRSGDLSVYWYQQSLDQGLQFLIQYYNGEERAKGNILERFSAQQFPDLHSELNLSSLELGDSALYFCASSVVSGRQETQYFGPGTRLLVL.